These 30 T cell receptor beta chains originate from one sample sequenced in a study of OX40 agonist ivuxolimab in advanced cancers. Data came from immunoSEQ multiplex PCR; TCRdb stores just in-frame clones and leaves some out. The table lists tens of thousands of clones, roughly 88% of them singletons. The source material was CD4+ or CD8+ T cells sorted from blood, sampled in a trial of the OX40 agonist ivuxolimab. Receptor source: an adult with an advanced solid tumor such as melanoma, head and neck, liver or kidney cancer.

The genes are TRBV6-5 and TRBJ2-7, with TRBD2 as a possible D gene (6 bases). The CDR3 consists of 13 residues. The V end was cut by 8 bases, the J end by 2 bases, with 13 bases between. Germline CDR1 MNHEY, CDR2 SVGAGI. This chain's CDR3 is CASSGLATYEQYF. In DNA, the CDR3 is TGTGCCAGCTCGGGTCTAGCGACCTACGAGCAGTACTTC.

The chain employs TRBV5-4 and TRBJ2-7, with 14 bases that match TRBD2. The V and J ends lost 4 bases and 3 bases, in that order; junction bases with no gene match: 6. Germline CDR1 SGHNT, CDR2 YYREEE (reference sequence). The CDR3 extends over 16 amino acids. CDR3 bases: TGTGCCAGCAGCCCCGGGACTAGCGGGAGCTTCTACGAGCAGTACTTC. Translating it yields CASSPGTSGSFYEQYF.

About this clone: An end of the junction does not agree with germline; a read error may underlie this. The rearrangement uses TRBV6-6 and TRBJ1-2; a possible D gene is TRBD1 (5 bases). The CDR3 is made up of 13 amino acids. Germline V CDR1 and CDR2: MNHNY, SVGAGI (reference sequence). The CDR3 DNA sequence: TGTGCCAGCAGTCCGACAGCTTCCTATAGCTACACCTTC. It is translated as CASSPTASYSYTF.

The chain joins TRBV29-1 to TRBJ2-1; TRBD1 matches 9 bases. The trim removed 7 bases at V and 4 bases at J, leaving 14 bases unmatched. Germline CDR1 reads SQVTM; CDR2 reads ANQGSEA. This CDR3 has 16 amino acids. The CDR3 coding sequence is TGCAGCGCCGGAAGGAGCGGGACAGGGCCTTACAATGAGCAGTTCTTC. Its protein is CSAGRSGTGPYNEQFF.

The V call is TRBV7-8, the J call TRBJ2-2; 9 nucleotides match TRBD2. Germline-derived CDR1 and CDR2 are SGHVS and FQNEAQ. V lost 6 bases to trimming and J lost 4 bases; unmatched junction nucleotides: 3. This CDR3 has 14 amino acids. In nucleotides, the CDR3 is TGTGCCAGCAGGGGGACTAGCAGCACCGGGGAGCTGTTTTTT. Its protein is CASRGTSSTGELFF.

The J gene is TRBJ2-1, the V gene TRBV19; 11 bases are a match to TRBD2. This CDR3 is 15 amino acids long. The J segment lost 9 bases and the V segment lost 5 bases, leaving 9 bases of the junction unmatched. Germline V gene data show CDR1 as LNHDA and CDR2 as SQIVND (reference sequence). The CDR3, as DNA: TGTGCCAGTAGTGTTACTAGCGGGAGTTGGGGTGAGCAGTTCTTC. Amino acid sequence: CASSVTSGSWGEQFF.

The rearrangement uses TRBV5-5 and TRBJ2-1; TRBD2 matches 11 bases. Unmatched junction bases numbered 9, after V lost 3 bases and J lost 4 bases. CDR1 SGHKS and CDR2 YYEKEE come from the germline V gene (reference sequence). CDR3 length equals 17 residues. CDR3 sequence (DNA): TGTGCCAGCAGCTACCTCGGGACTAGCGGATTATACAATGAGCAGTTCTTC. Protein: CASSYLGTSGLYNEQFF. Full variable domain (remainder filled in from reference TRBV5-5 and TRBJ2-1): DAGVTQSPTHLIKTRGQQVTLRCSPISGHKSVSWYQQVLGQGPQFIFQYYEKEERGRGNFPDRFSARQFPNYSSELNVNALLLGDSALYLCASSYLGTSGLYNEQFFGPGTRLTVL.

This chain connects TRBV5-1 to TRBJ1-1; possible D gene TRBD1, 5 bases. With 0 bases removed from V and 6 bases from J, the gap between germline ends came to 6 bases. The CDR3 extends over 12 amino acids. Germline V lookup: CDR1 SGHRS, CDR2 YFSETQ. CDR3 in amino acids: CASSLEGPEAFF. DNA of the CDR3: TGCGCCAGCAGCTTGGAGGGACCTGAAGCTTTCTTT.

The chain employs TRBV5-1 and TRBJ2-1, with 9 nucleotides matching TRBD2. J gave up 5 bases and V 4 bases, and 10 bases lay outside the gene matches. The CDR3 is 16 residues long. Per germline, CDR1 SGHRS and CDR2 YFSETQ. CDR3 amino acids: CASSDIAGVLNNEQFF. The CDR3 nucleotides read TGCGCCAGCAGCGACATAGCGGGAGTTCTAAACAATGAGCAGTTCTTC. The full variable domain, with the rest looked up from reference TRBV5-1 and TRBJ2-1, is KAGVTQTPRYLIKTRGQQVTLSCSPISGHRSVSWYQQTPGQGLQFLFEYFSETQRNKGNFPGRFSGRQFSNSRSEMNVSTLELGDSALYLCASSDIAGVLNNEQFFGPGTRLTVL.

This clone has only a few counts. This chain connects TRBV9 to TRBJ2-3, with 12 bases aligning to TRBD2. The CDR3 runs to 17 residues. From germline, CDR1 is SGDLS and CDR2 YYNGEE. With V trimmed by 0 bases and J by 3 bases, 5 bases remained unmatched. The CDR3 sequence: CASSVVPTSGGTDTQYF. For the CDR3, the DNA is TGTGCCAGCAGCGTAGTCCCTACTAGCGGGGGGACAGATACGCAGTATTTT.

This rearrangement joins TRBV6-1 to TRBJ2-7; D ambiguous. CDR1 is MNHNS and CDR2 is SASEGT in the germline V gene. The CDR3 loop spans 13 amino acids. Between the trimmed V and J ends, which lost 2 bases and 12 bases, there was a span of 17 bases. This CDR3 is CASSETGYSSRYF. The CDR3, as DNA: TGTGCCAGCAGTGAAACCGGGTATAGCAGCCGGTACTTC.

The chain employs TRBV27 and TRBJ1-5; D ambiguous. CDR3 size: 15 residues. The germline CDR1 and CDR2 sequences are MNHEY and SMNVEV (reference sequence). Deletions cut 9 bases from V and 2 bases from J, with 17 bases between. CDR3 amino acids: CASRAWGDRNQPQHF. For the CDR3, the DNA is TGTGCCAGTAGGGCTTGGGGTGATCGCAATCAGCCCCAGCATTTT.

This clone has only a few counts. The rearrangement links TRBV7-2 to TRBJ2-1, with D maybe TRBD2 (6 bases). Germline CDR1 reads SGHTA; CDR2 reads FQGNSA. V was clipped by 1 base and J by 3 bases, with 10 bases between them. This CDR3 has 15 residues. In nucleotides, the CDR3 is TGTGCCAGCAGCTTAGTGTATAGCGGCTACAATGAGCAGTTCTTC. This codes for CASSLVYSGYNEQFF.

The chain couples TRBV7-3 to TRBJ2-3; D ambiguous. Germline V CDR1 and CDR2: SGHTA, FQGTGA. Trimming shortened V by 5 bases and J by 3 bases, and 9 bases separated the two germline ends. The CDR3 is 13 residues long. The CDR3, as DNA: TGTGCCAGCAGCGTCACAAAAACAGATACGCAGTATTTT. Translated: CASSVTKTDTQYF.

V usage is TRBV5-1 and J usage is TRBJ2-7; D uncertain. The CDR3 spans 14 residues. Trimming left V 0 bases short and J 3 bases short, with 10 bases between. Germline V gives CDR1 SGHRS, CDR2 YFSETQ. CDR3 nucleotide sequence: TGCGCCAGCAGCTTGGGGGTGGGGATCTACGAGCAGTACTTC. Protein product: CASSLGVGIYEQYF.

The CDR3 loop is CASSPTTGGSVYNEQFF. The CDR3 coding sequence is TGTGCCAGCTCACCCACGACTGGGGGATCTGTATACAATGAGCAGTTCTTC. The rearrangement joins TRBV18 to TRBJ2-1, with D tentatively TRBD1 or TRBD2 (5 bases each). The CDR3 runs 17 residues. Per germline, CDR1 KGHSH and CDR2 LQKENI. Trimming removed 3 bases at V and 4 bases at J, with 19 bases between.

J is TRBJ2-1 and V is TRBV2; TRBD2 is a possible D gene (6 bases). Trimming left V 4 bases short and J 10 bases short, with 11 bases between. The CDR3 runs to 12 residues. The germline CDR1 and CDR2 sequences are SNHLY and FYNNEI. As DNA, the CDR3 is TGTGCCAGCAGTGGTGGGCGGGAAGAGCAGTTCTTC. Protein: CASSGGREEQFF.

V is TRBV7-9 and J is TRBJ1-4; a weak D match, TRBD1 (5 bases). The germline CDR1 and CDR2 sequences are SEHNR and FQNEAQ (reference sequence). Between the trimmed V and J ends, which lost 5 bases and 2 bases, there was a span of 9 bases. The CDR3 runs to 14 residues. The CDR3 DNA follows: TGTGCCAGCAGCCCGGGGGGGACTAATGAAAAACTGTTTTTT. Protein product: CASSPGGTNEKLFF.

The chain combines TRBV7-8 with TRBJ2-1; 7 nucleotides agree with TRBD2. The trim removed 6 bases at V and 2 bases at J, leaving 4 bases unmatched. This CDR3 spans 14 amino acids. Germline CDR1 and CDR2: SGHVS and FQNEAQ. In DNA, the CDR3 is TGTGCCAGCAGTCTCGGACTAGCCTACAATGAGCAGTTCTTC. Protein sequence: CASSLGLAYNEQFF.

The chain recombines TRBV5-1 with TRBJ2-7, with 12 bases aligning to TRBD2. This CDR3 has 15 residues. Germline-derived CDR1 and CDR2 are SGHRS and YFSETQ. V shed 4 bases and J 6 bases; nucleotides not matched to a gene: 8. The CDR3 DNA reads as TGCGCCAGCAGCATCGGACTAGCGGGACTGGGCGAGCAGTACTTC. It codes for CASSIGLAGLGEQYF.

This rearrangement joins TRBV15 to TRBJ2-3; unclear D gene. The germline gives CDR1 LNHNV, CDR2 YYDKDF (reference sequence). V was pared by 0 bases and J by 6 bases, with 7 bases between. The length of the CDR3 is 13 residues. The CDR3 is CATSRDVEDTQYF. The CDR3, as DNA: TGTGCCACCAGCAGAGATGTCGAGGATACGCAGTATTTT.

The V gene is TRBV29-1, the J gene TRBJ2-1, with TRBD2 matching 10 bases. V dropped 4 bases and J dropped 9; count of bases not matched to a gene: 12. The V gene's germline CDR1 is SQVTM and CDR2 ANQGSEA. There are 15 residues in the CDR3. DNA of the CDR3: TGCAGCGTTGGATACGGGGCTAGCGGGAGTGTTGAGCAGTTCTTC. This gives the protein CSVGYGASGSVEQFF.

The chain carries TRBV28 and TRBJ2-2, with 10 bases identical to TRBD2. The CDR3 is 14 amino acids. V was pared by 7 bases and J by 6 bases, with 5 bases of the junction left unmatched. The V gene's germline CDR1 is MDHEN and CDR2 SYDVKM. The CDR3 DNA reads as TGTGCCAGCAAGCGGGAGGGGCGGTCCGGGGAGCTGTTTTTT. Residues: CASKREGRSGELFF.

The V and J genes are TRBV5-4 and TRBJ2-1, with 14 bases aligning to TRBD2. Germline V lookup: CDR1 SGHNT, CDR2 YYREEE (reference sequence). This CDR3 region has 16 residues. Trimming took 2 bases from V and 8 from J; bases not matched to a gene: 6. CDR3: CASSFQGLAGVDEQFF. The CDR3 DNA is TGTGCCAGCAGCTTCCAGGGACTAGCGGGAGTCGATGAGCAGTTCTTC.

The chain joins TRBV6-5 to TRBJ2-1; no reliable D call. CDR1 and CDR2 from the germline V gene are MNHEY and SVGAGI. Trimming removed 6 bases at V and 9 bases at J, with 15 bases between. The CDR3 totals 13 residues. Written as DNA, the CDR3 is TGTGCCAGCAGACTTGGACGGTTCGGTGAGCAGTTCTTC. Its translation is CASRLGRFGEQFF.

The gene calls are TRBV2 and TRBJ1-5; D gene uncertain. Germline V gives CDR1 SNHLY, CDR2 FYNNEI. This CDR3 is built from 15 residues. The V end was cut by 2 bases, the J end by 0 bases, with 8 bases between. CDR3: CASSENSYSNQPQHF. As DNA, the CDR3 is TGTGCCAGCAGTGAAAACAGTTATAGCAATCAGCCCCAGCATTTT.

The V and J genes are TRBV6-6 and TRBJ1-5; D might be TRBD1 (6 bases). With 6 bases removed from V and 3 bases from J, the gap between germline ends came to 12 bases. The germline CDR1 and CDR2 sequences are MNHNY and SVGAGI (reference sequence). The CDR3 totals 14 residues. The CDR3 bases are TGTGCCAGCAGCCAAACAGGGCTCAATCAGCCCCAGCATTTT. Its translation: CASSQTGLNQPQHF.

This chain connects TRBV5-1 to TRBJ1-1; 8 nucleotides line up with TRBD1. Germline V gene data show CDR1 as SGHRS and CDR2 as YFSETQ. V trimming: 4 bases; J trimming: 4 bases; junction bases outside the gene matches: 6. The CDR3 runs to 14 residues. In DNA, the CDR3 is TGCGCCAGCAGCACACAGACAGGGGCCACTGAAGCTTTCTTT. This codes for CASSTQTGATEAFF.

The gene calls are TRBV5-4 and TRBJ2-5, with 8 nucleotides matching TRBD1. The V gene's germline CDR1 is SGHNT and CDR2 YYREEE (reference sequence). Unmatched junction bases numbered 3, after V lost 1 base and J lost 4 bases. There are 14 residues in the CDR3. The CDR3 sequence is CASSLPGTGETQYF. In DNA form, the CDR3 reads TGTGCCAGCAGCTTGCCGGGGACAGGAGAGACCCAGTACTTC.

This chain uses TRBV27 with TRBJ2-3; 9 nucleotides agree with TRBD2. Germline loops: CDR1 MNHEY, CDR2 SMNVEV (reference sequence). V shed 2 bases, J shed 0 bases, and the junction held 0 bases outside the gene matches. This CDR3 has 15 amino acids. CDR3 protein: CASSLGTSSTDTQYF. The CDR3 bases are TGTGCCAGCAGTTTAGGGACTAGCAGCACAGATACGCAGTATTTT.